These 7 T cell receptor beta chains originate from one sample sequenced in a study of molecular identifiers for immune sequencing clone quantification. TCRdb analysed the PCR reads with MiXCR anew, one entry per CDR3 protein. This table has roughly 300,000 distinct CDR3 sequences, roughly 24% appearing once. Sequencing was carried out using naive CD8+ T cells from blood, with Jurkat cell RNA spiked in. Subset reported: FACS-sorted CD8+CD4-CCR7+CD45RA+ naive T cells. These receptors were collected from a human donor in good health. Some libraries in this study had Jurkat cell RNA spiked in.

As regards this clonotype: At one end the junction does not follow the germline gene, possibly because of a read error. This rearrangement joins TRBV7-9 to TRBJ1-1, with D possibly TRBD1 on 5 matching bases. Per germline, CDR1 SEHNR and CDR2 FQNEAQ (reference sequence). The CDR3 sequence is 14 residues long. The CDR3 bases are TGTGCCAGCAGCCCCACTGGGGGGAACACTGAAGCTCTCTTT. It translates to CASSPTGGNTEALF.

As for this clonotype: A much larger clone differs by one base, so this may be a read error. The J gene is TRBJ2-7, the V gene TRBV6-2 or TRBV6-3, with D possibly matching TRBD2 (7 bases). The germline V gene encodes CDR1 MNHEY and CDR2 SVGEGT. CDR3 length: 13 amino acids. CDR3 nucleotide sequence: TGTGCCGGCAGTTACGGGGGGCCTCGCGAGCAGTACTTC. Its protein is CAGSYGGPREQYF.

This clonotype was observed once. The V call is TRBV6-6, the J call TRBJ2-1, with 7 bases identical to TRBD2. J lost 12 bases, V lost 5 bases, and 7 bases had no gene match. CDR3 length equals 12 residues. CDR1 and CDR2 from the germline V gene are MNHNY and SVGAGI (reference sequence). CDR3 nucleotide sequence: TGTGCCAGCAGTAGTTGGGGGGGTGGGCAGTTCTTC. Amino acid sequence: CASSSWGGGQFF.

The CDR3 here is CASSQDQKPAANEKLFF. CDR3 in DNA: TGCGCCAGCAGCCAAGATCAGAAGCCGGCAGCGAATGAAAAACTGTTTTTT. V usage is TRBV4-3 and J usage is TRBJ1-4; no firm D call. The germline V gene has CDR1 LGHNA and CDR2 YSLEER. The CDR3 extends over 17 amino acids. The germline V and J ends were trimmed by 0 bases and 5 bases, with 16 bases remaining between them.

This clonotype occurred a few times. The chain has TRBV20-1 and TRBJ2-7; 10 positions match TRBD2. The junction had 9 bases not matched to a gene; V was cut back by 6 bases and J by 4 bases. Per the germline V gene, CDR1 is DFQATT and CDR2 is SNEGSKA (reference sequence). CDR3 size: 14 residues. CDR3 sequence reads: CSAKGPSGSYEQYF. The DNA for the CDR3 is TGCAGTGCCAAGGGGCCTAGCGGGAGTTACGAGCAGTACTTC.

This clonotype has just a few counts. The chain uses TRBV12-3 or TRBV12-4 and TRBJ2-2; D unresolved. The CDR3 runs to 12 residues. Trimming cost V 6 bases and J 5 bases, with 7 bases left between them. CDR3 amino acids: CASRPQTGELFF. Written as DNA, the CDR3 is TGTGCCAGCAGACCTCAGACCGGGGAGCTGTTTTTT.

This clonotype was counted between two and nine times. The junction shows a germline mismatch at one end, possibly a read error. The chain links TRBV29-1 to TRBJ2-1, with 14 bases lining up with TRBD2. Looked up from germline, CDR1 is SQVTM and CDR2 is ANQGSEA. This CDR3 has 16 residues. The chain's CDR3 is CSVEGTSGRFYNVQFF. CDR3 bases: TGCAGCGTTGAAGGGACTAGCGGGAGGTTCTACAATGTGCAGTTCTTC.